This T cell receptor beta chain appears in the sequencing data of a study of blood T cell repertoires in COVID-19. Study overall: Spain, Italy and the United States supplied samples that represented acute and convalescent COVID-19.

The CDR3 covers 13 residues. Deletions cut 7 bases from V and 3 bases from J, with 10 bases between. From germline, CDR1 is LNHDA and CDR2 SQIVND (reference sequence). In the original processing: Scientists estimated how many nucleated cells there were by amplifying reference gene primers. Generated by immunoSEQ multiplex PCR, the TCRdb table keeps only in-frame clones and is missing some. That table furnishes V, J and clone size, whereas the DNA furnished D and trimming. The table lists about 110,000 clones, about 85% of them singletons. This chain connects TRBV19 to TRBJ1-5; D possibly corresponds to TRBD1 (6 bases). The sequence derives from a human donor in a cohort sampled during active COVID-19. The sample consisted of peripheral blood. In DNA, the CDR3 is TGTGCCAGTAACCACAGGGCCAATCAGCCCCAGCATTTT. Translated, it gives CASNHRANQPQHF.